This section outlines one TCR beta chain sequence together with its context. The CDR3 is made up of 17 amino acids. V lost 5 bases, J lost 4 bases, and 11 bases stayed unmatched. CDR1 and CDR2 from the germline V gene are PRHDT and FYEKMQ (reference sequence). This sample is drawn from a study of PD-1 blockade in mismatch repair-deficient tumors. Study-level information: Enrolled about 2013-2016, patients had progressing, pretreated mismatch repair-deficient cancers of about twelve types.

The assay was immunoSEQ multiplex PCR, and TCRdb's table has in-frame clones only and misses some. In the table there are more than 95,000 clones, about 86% of which are singletons. The source is an adult with mismatch repair-deficient cancer. This specimen consisted of peripheral blood, obtained 44 weeks after starting pembrolizumab. This chain connects TRBV13 to TRBJ2-3; 11 nucleotides align to TRBD2. The CDR3 DNA is TGTGCCAGCAGCACTCAAGGACTAGCGGGTCGCCCAGATACGCAGTATTTT. Amino acids: CASSTQGLAGRPDTQYF.